This passage covers 30 T cell receptor beta chains from one sample sequenced in a study of cytomegalovirus exposure and HLA in healthy donors. Both 60 Vbeta primers and 13 Jbeta primers went into the PCR. The protocol was immunoSEQ multiplex PCR, while the TCRdb copy is restricted to in-frame clones and leaves out a portion. The sample shows around 300,000 clones, around four fifths of them seen only once. The sequenced sample was PBMCs. These receptors were obtained from a woman aged 35 to 49 in good health and CMV-seropositive.

This sequence joins TRBV28 and TRBJ2-1, with D possibly being TRBD2 (5 bases). Per the germline V gene, CDR1 is MDHEN and CDR2 is SYDVKM. This CDR3 is 15 amino acids long. V was trimmed by 7 bases and J by 7 bases, leaving 20 bases between them. CDR3: CASKIGSAVQNEQFF. The DNA for the CDR3 is TGTGCCAGCAAAATAGGGTCAGCGGTGCAGAATGAGCAGTTCTTC.

CDR3 loop: CASSSGLAGTSDTQYF. CDR3 DNA sequence: TGTGCCAGCAGTTCGGGACTAGCGGGTACGAGTGATACGCAGTATTTT. The rearrangement joins TRBV2 to TRBJ2-3; 12 bases are shared with TRBD2. CDR3 length: 16 residues. CDR1 and CDR2 (germline): SNHLY, FYNNEI. The V segment lost 5 bases and the J segment 6 bases; nucleotides outside the gene matches: 9.

This chain joins TRBV9 and TRBJ2-7; TRBD2 matches at 12 bases. Trimming removed 4 bases from V and 5 bases from J; junction bases left unmatched: 4. From germline, CDR1 is SGDLS and CDR2 YYNGEE. This CDR3 contains 14 residues. CDR3 DNA sequence: TGTGCCAGCAGCTTTGGACTAGCGGGACACGAGCAGTACTTC. Translating it yields CASSFGLAGHEQYF.

This chain joins TRBV6-1 and TRBJ2-5, with 12 positions matching TRBD2. The length of the CDR3 is 15 residues. The germline V gene encodes CDR1 MNHNS and CDR2 SASEGT. V was pared by 6 bases and J by 0 bases, with 2 bases of the junction left unmatched. The CDR3 nucleotides are TGTGCCAGCAGCGGACTAGCGGGAAACCAAGAGACCCAGTACTTC. Its translation is CASSGLAGNQETQYF.

This chain uses TRBV29-1 with TRBJ2-7; 7 nucleotides match TRBD1. With 0 bases clipped from V and 2 bases from J, the junction kept 7 bases outside the gene matches. Germline assignment: CDR1 SQVTM and CDR2 ANQGSEA. The CDR3 has 15 amino acids. The CDR3 nucleotides are TGCAGCGTTGAAGACCCCAGGGGGAATACCTACGAGCAGTACTTC. Amino acid sequence: CSVEDPRGNTYEQYF.

V gene TRBV10-3 combines with J gene TRBJ1-1, with D unresolved. Germline V lookup: CDR1 ENHRY, CDR2 SYGVKD. Trimming removed 5 bases at V and 0 bases at J, with 7 bases between. CDR3 length equals 13 residues. The CDR3 DNA sequence: TGTGCCATCAGTAGACAATTGAACACTGAAGCTTTCTTT. Its translation: CAISRQLNTEAFF.

This rearrangement joins TRBV19 to TRBJ1-2; weak D call: TRBD1 (6 bases). The CDR3 contains 15 residues. Germline values: CDR1 LNHDA, CDR2 SQIVND (reference sequence). Trimming left V 5 bases short and J 4 bases short, with 17 bases between. This CDR3 is CASSPTRGQGYGYTF. CDR3 coding DNA: TGTGCCAGTAGTCCAACGCGGGGGCAGGGCTATGGCTACACCTTC.

The chain recombines TRBV10-3 with TRBJ1-2; 9 bases match TRBD1. The ends lost 6 bases at V and 11 bases at J; junction bases unmatched: 7. The CDR3 extends over 12 amino acids. Germline V gene lookup returns CDR1 ENHRY and CDR2 SYGVKD. CDR3 in DNA: TGTGCCATCAGCGGGACAGGGAGGGTTTACACCTTC. Translating it yields CAISGTGRVYTF.

This clone occurred once. The chain carries TRBV27 and TRBJ1-6; D is possibly TRBD1 (5 bases). Germline V gene data show CDR1 as MNHEY and CDR2 as SMNVEV (reference sequence). The CDR3 covers 17 residues. V lost 0 bases and J 6 bases, leaving 15 bases between the germline ends. The CDR3 loop is CASSLSARGVGNSPLHF. The CDR3 nucleotides are TGTGCCAGCAGTTTATCAGCCCGGGGGGTAGGTAATTCACCCCTCCACTTT.

The V call is TRBV6-6, the J call TRBJ2-1, with 11 bases that match TRBD2. The V and J ends lost 6 bases and 8 bases, in that order; junction bases with no gene match: 9. Germline V gene lookup returns CDR1 MNHNY and CDR2 SVGAGI (reference sequence). The CDR3 totals 15 residues. The CDR3 reads CASSHSGRAVDEQFF. In DNA, the CDR3 is TGTGCCAGCAGCCATAGCGGGAGGGCCGTCGATGAGCAGTTCTTC.

This clone showed up just a few times. The chain combines TRBV28 with TRBJ2-1; 7 nucleotides match TRBD2. J was trimmed by 0 bases and V by 6 bases; bases with no gene match: 11. The CDR3 consists of 17 residues. The germline CDR1 and CDR2 sequences are MDHEN and SYDVKM. In DNA, the CDR3 is TGTGCCAGCAGCCACACAGCCCGGACTAGCTCCTACAATGAGCAGTTCTTC. Protein sequence: CASSHTARTSSYNEQFF.

This clone was observed a single time. The rearrangement uses TRBV30 and TRBJ1-5; D gene uncertain. Germline V gene lookup returns CDR1 GTSNPN and CDR2 SVGIG (reference sequence). V was shortened by 1 base and J by 1 base, with 5 bases between the two germline ends. The CDR3 loop spans 13 amino acids. The CDR3 nucleotides read TGTGCCTGGAGTGGGGAGAGCAATCAGCCCCAGCATTTT. It yields the protein CAWSGESNQPQHF.

J is TRBJ1-5 and V is TRBV6-6, with D possibly being TRBD1 (6 bases). The CDR3 runs 15 residues. Looked up from germline, CDR1 is MNHNY and CDR2 is SVGAGI (reference sequence). The V end was cut by 5 bases, the J end by 0 bases, with 11 bases between. The CDR3: CASSMDSDSNQPQHF. In nucleotides, the CDR3 is TGTGCCAGCAGTATGGACAGCGATAGCAATCAGCCCCAGCATTTT.

This clone came up once. Within the sample, other DNA sequences also encode this same CDR3. This chain links TRBV20-1 with TRBJ2-5; no firm D call. This CDR3 is 11 amino acids long. Per germline, CDR1 DFQATT and CDR2 SNEGSKA (reference sequence). V was pared by 1 base and J by 4 bases, with 4 bases between. CDR3 residues: CSARGLETQYF. The CDR3 bases are TGCAGTGCTAGAGGGCTAGAGACCCAGTACTTC.

This clone occurred once. V usage is TRBV16 and J usage is TRBJ1-6; D may be TRBD1 (5 bases). Trimming took 1 base from V and 8 from J, leaving 12 bases between them. Germline assignment: CDR1 KGHSY and CDR2 FQNENV. This CDR3 contains 15 residues. This chain's CDR3 is CASSQWRGGDSPLHF. The CDR3 nucleotides read TGTGCCAGCAGCCAATGGAGGGGAGGAGATTCACCCCTCCACTTT. The whole variable domain, filled in from reference TRBV16 and TRBJ1-6, reads GEEVAQTPKHLVRGEGQKAKLYCAPIKGHSYVFWYQQVLKNEFKFLISFQNENVFDETGMPKERFSAKCLPNSPCSLEIQATKLEDSAVYFCASSQWRGGDSPLHFGNGTRLTVT.

This clone was detected only once. The chain joins TRBV29-1 to TRBJ2-3; the match to TRBD2 covers 7 bases. Germline CDR1 reads SQVTM; CDR2 reads ANQGSEA. CDR3 length equals 13 residues. V shed 7 bases, J shed 0 bases, and the junction held 4 bases outside the gene matches. The CDR3 DNA follows: TGCAGCGGGTACGGGGGGAGCACAGATACGCAGTATTTT. It encodes CSGYGGSTDTQYF.

The chain employs TRBV9 and TRBJ1-2, with a tentative D call TRBD1 (5 bases). Trimming cost V 0 bases and J 8 bases, with 20 bases left between them. This CDR3 is built from 16 residues. CDR1 and CDR2 from the germline V gene are SGDLS and YYNGEE. As DNA, the CDR3 is TGTGCCAGCAGCGTAGAGCCAAGGATGCCCTGGGGCGGCTACACCTTC. Translated, it gives CASSVEPRMPWGGYTF.

The chain joins TRBV19 to TRBJ1-3; no clear D. Germline-derived CDR1 and CDR2 are LNHDA and SQIVND (reference sequence). Trimming stripped 5 bases from V and 5 bases from J, with 13 bases between. This CDR3 has 14 amino acids. This CDR3 reads CASSQRNRRNTIYF. CDR3 coding DNA: TGTGCCAGTAGTCAACGGAACAGACGAAACACCATATATTTT. Filled out from reference TRBV19 and TRBJ1-3, the complete variable domain reads DGGITQSPKYLFRKEGQNVTLSCEQNLNHDAMYWYRQDPGQGLRLIYYSQIVNDFQKGDIAEGYSVSREKKESFPLTVTSAQKNPTAFYLCASSQRNRRNTIYFGEGSWLTVV.

The chain combines TRBV27 with TRBJ2-4, with D perhaps matching TRBD2 (5 bases). The CDR3 spans 13 residues. Germline CDR1 reads MNHEY; CDR2 reads SMNVEV (reference sequence). V was shortened by 6 bases and J by 3 bases, with 9 bases between the two germline ends. CDR3 loop: CASREAGKNIQYF. In DNA form, the CDR3 reads TGTGCCAGCAGGGAGGCCGGCAAAAACATTCAGTACTTC.

The rearrangement uses TRBV2 and TRBJ1-6; D remains ambiguous. The germline V gene has CDR1 SNHLY and CDR2 FYNNEI. V was trimmed by 2 bases and J by 3 bases, leaving 11 bases between them. This CDR3 has 16 residues. The CDR3: CASSEYTENYNSPLHF. The DNA for the CDR3 is TGTGCCAGCAGTGAATATACAGAGAACTATAATTCACCCCTCCACTTT.

This clone was picked up a small number of times. The chain combines TRBV2 with TRBJ2-3; 10 bases line up with TRBD2. The CDR3 runs to 15 residues. Per germline, CDR1 SNHLY and CDR2 FYNNEI. The V gene end was trimmed by 2 bases and the J gene end by 6 bases; junction bases not matched to a gene: 5. In DNA, the CDR3 is TGTGCCAGCAGTGAAACTCAACTAGCGGGGGATACGCAGTATTTT. This encodes CASSETQLAGDTQYF.

The V gene is TRBV6-5, the J gene TRBJ2-5, with 10 bases that match TRBD2. Germline assignment: CDR1 MNHEY and CDR2 SVGAGI. The CDR3 runs 16 residues. V dropped 2 bases and J dropped 7; count of bases not matched to a gene: 10. CDR3 in amino acids: CASSYGRTSGPGTQYF. CDR3 nucleotides: TGTGCCAGCAGTTACGGGAGGACTAGCGGCCCGGGGACCCAGTACTTC.

This chain joins TRBV4-2 and TRBJ2-5, with TRBD2 as a possible D gene (5 bases). Between the trimmed V and J ends, which lost 0 bases and 11 bases, there was a span of 10 bases. The CDR3 covers 12 residues. CDR1 is LGHNA and CDR2 is YNFKEQ in the germline V gene. CDR3 residues: CASSQDWGEQYF. As DNA, the CDR3 is TGTGCCAGCAGCCAAGATTGGGGAGAGCAGTACTTC.

This rearrangement joins TRBV19 to TRBJ1-1, with D possibly TRBD1 on 5 matching bases. With 0 bases removed from V and 5 bases from J, the gap between germline ends came to 10 bases. This CDR3 comprises 14 residues. CDR1 LNHDA and CDR2 SQIVND come from the germline V gene (reference sequence). The CDR3 region has the DNA TGTGCCAGTAGTATAGATCTACCAGGGACTGAAGCTTTCTTT. Its protein is CASSIDLPGTEAFF.

The gene calls are TRBV6-4 and TRBJ2-5; TRBD1 might be the D (6 bases). The V end lost 8 bases, the J end lost 9 bases, and 25 bases lay between the germline ends. CDR1 and CDR2 (germline): MRHNA, SNTAGT. The CDR3 is 15 residues long. The CDR3 DNA follows: TGTGCCAGCTCAGGGGCGGATCACCCATCCGGAGCCCAGTACTTC. This sequence encodes CASSGADHPSGAQYF.

The rearrangement uses TRBV28 and TRBJ2-7; 14 bases match TRBD2. CDR1 and CDR2 (germline): MDHEN, SYDVKM. CDR3 length: 17 residues. V lost 7 bases, J lost 4 bases, and 12 bases stayed unmatched. The CDR3 DNA sequence: TGTGCCAGCATCCCGGGACTAGCGGGAGAAGGTCGTTACGAGCAGTACTTC. Encoded protein: CASIPGLAGEGRYEQYF.

The chain has TRBV30 and TRBJ1-5; the D gene is possibly TRBD1 (5 bases). The CDR3 is 17 amino acids. V was shortened by 2 bases and J by 5 bases, with 22 bases between the two germline ends. Germline loops: CDR1 GTSNPN, CDR2 SVGIG (reference sequence). The CDR3 is CAWSISGGEPDYQPQHF. The DNA for the CDR3 is TGTGCCTGGAGTATATCGGGGGGGGAACCAGACTATCAGCCCCAGCATTTT.

The V gene is TRBV7-8, the J gene TRBJ1-2, with D perhaps TRBD1 (6 bases). This CDR3 has 17 residues. Germline CDR1 SGHVS, CDR2 FQNEAQ. Trimming took off 1 base at V and 2 bases at J, with 17 bases between the two ends. The CDR3 protein is CASSLGGGQGSNYGYTF. CDR3 sequence (DNA): TGTGCCAGCAGCTTAGGAGGGGGTCAGGGGAGCAACTATGGCTACACCTTC.

The chain employs TRBV7-2 and TRBJ2-1; a weak D match, TRBD2 (5 bases). CDR1 and CDR2 (germline): SGHTA, FQGNSA. V shed 5 bases and J shed 8 bases, with 10 bases lying between them. The CDR3 is 12 residues long. The CDR3 loop reads CASSPTSYEQFF. The CDR3 coding sequence is TGTGCCAGCAGCCCCACTAGTTATGAGCAGTTCTTC.

There are a few counts of this clone. The rearrangement joins TRBV19 to TRBJ1-5; D possibly corresponds to TRBD1 (5 bases). This CDR3 is 15 amino acids long. V gave up 7 bases and J gave up 4 bases, with 17 bases separating them. Germline CDR1 is LNHDA and CDR2 is SQIVND (reference sequence). DNA for the CDR3: TGTGCCAGTAAGATAGATGGGGGGTTAAATCAGCCCCAGCATTTT. It is translated as CASKIDGGLNQPQHF.